This record looks at one T cell receptor beta chain sequence and its context. This clonotype was detected a few times. It has no known antigen specificity. Base-call qualities are not available, and no considerably larger clone is one nucleotide away. Receptor amplification or capture employed PCR. The sample was run on an Illumina HiSeq 2500. Molecular barcoding was employed in the preparation of TCR libraries, with unique molecular identifiers being used to normalize TCRbeta repertoire quantification. TCRdb took the public reads, trimmed them with fastp at Q25, ran MiXCR for clone calling and kept in-frame beta chains. Each CDR3 protein gets just one entry, which takes the most common genes and DNA from the rows behind it. The table for this sample lists about 190,000 distinct CDR3 sequences; about 6.4% of them were counted only once. 3% to 3.5% of the sample is in the top ten clones. This sample was taken from a study of T-cell reconstitution after alpha-beta-depleted transplantation in children (dated by TCRdb to 2016 to 2018). As for the study more broadly: Using TCR repertoire profiling, the study followed T-cell immune reconstitution in a quantitative way in children after TCRalphabeta/CD19-depleted allogeneic hematopoietic cell transplantation.

The receptor comes from a human donor who donated a stem cell graft to a child with Wiskott-Aldrich syndrome. Sequences were derived from PBMCs from the stem cell graft donor, sampled from the stem cell graft.

The DNA sequence reads TGTGCCAGCAGATCTACACAGGGGACGACCCAGTTTAATTCACCCCTCCACTTT. Its amino acids are CASRSTQGTTQFNSPLHF. The receptor chain draws on TRBV5-6 and TRBJ1-6, and 7 bases in between align with TRBD1. Its CDR3 holds 18 amino acids, cysteine through phenylalanine. Solely the CDR3 DNA is kept, with 54 bases framed from the first base. After removal of 5 bases from V and 6 bases from J, the junction retains 17 bases not matched to a gene. From a lookup of the germline V gene, CDR1 and CDR2 are SGHDT and YYEEEE.